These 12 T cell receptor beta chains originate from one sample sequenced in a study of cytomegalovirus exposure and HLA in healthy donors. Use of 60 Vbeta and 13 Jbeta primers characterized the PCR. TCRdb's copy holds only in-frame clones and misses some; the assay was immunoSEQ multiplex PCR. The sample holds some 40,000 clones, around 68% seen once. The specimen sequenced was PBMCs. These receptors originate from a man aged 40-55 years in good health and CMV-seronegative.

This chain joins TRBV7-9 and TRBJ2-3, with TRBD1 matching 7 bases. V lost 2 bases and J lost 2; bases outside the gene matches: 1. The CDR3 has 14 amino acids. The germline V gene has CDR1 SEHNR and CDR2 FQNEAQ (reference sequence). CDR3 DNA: TGTGCCAGCAGCTTAACAGGGGACACAGATACGCAGTATTTT. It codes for CASSLTGDTDTQYF.

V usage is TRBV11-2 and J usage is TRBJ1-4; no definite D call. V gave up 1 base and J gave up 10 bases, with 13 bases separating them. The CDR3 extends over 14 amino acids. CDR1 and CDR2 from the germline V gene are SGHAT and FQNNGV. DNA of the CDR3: TGTGCCAGCAGCTTAGTAGACGGGTATGGAAAACTGTTTTTT. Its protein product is CASSLVDGYGKLFF.

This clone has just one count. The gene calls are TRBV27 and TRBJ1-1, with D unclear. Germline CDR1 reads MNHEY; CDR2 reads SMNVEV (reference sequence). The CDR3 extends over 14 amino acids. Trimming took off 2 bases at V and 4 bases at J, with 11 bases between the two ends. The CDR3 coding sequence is TGTGCCAGCAGTTTAGGACGGAGGAGCACTGAAGCTTTCTTT. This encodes CASSLGRRSTEAFF.

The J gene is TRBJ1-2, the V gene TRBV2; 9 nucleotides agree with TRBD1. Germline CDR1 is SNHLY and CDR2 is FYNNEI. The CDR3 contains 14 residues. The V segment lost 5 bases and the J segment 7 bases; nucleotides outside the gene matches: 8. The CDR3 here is CASSMDRGSLGYTF. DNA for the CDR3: TGTGCCAGCAGTATGGACAGGGGAAGTCTTGGCTACACCTTC. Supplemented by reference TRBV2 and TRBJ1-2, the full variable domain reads EPEVTQTPSHQVTQMGQEVILRCVPISNHLYFYWYRQILGQKVEFLVSFYNNEISEKSEIFDDQFSVERPDGSNFTLKIRSTKLEDSAMYFCASSMDRGSLGYTFGSGTRLTVV.

This CDR3 reads CASSFGGRPNTGELFF. CDR3 nucleotide sequence: TGTGCCAGCAGCTTCGGGGGACGACCGAACACCGGGGAGCTGTTTTTT. The V and J genes are TRBV5-8 and TRBJ2-2, with D possibly matching TRBD2 (6 bases). This CDR3 spans 16 amino acids. The V gene lost 2 bases and the J gene lost 0 bases, with 11 bases spanning the gap. CDR1 and CDR2 from the germline V gene are SGHTS and YDEGEE.

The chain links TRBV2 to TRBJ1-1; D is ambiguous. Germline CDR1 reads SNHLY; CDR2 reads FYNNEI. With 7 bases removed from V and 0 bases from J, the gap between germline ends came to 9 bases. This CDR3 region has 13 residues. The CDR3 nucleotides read TGTGCCAGCATTTTGACTGTGAACACTGAAGCTTTCTTT. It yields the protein CASILTVNTEAFF.

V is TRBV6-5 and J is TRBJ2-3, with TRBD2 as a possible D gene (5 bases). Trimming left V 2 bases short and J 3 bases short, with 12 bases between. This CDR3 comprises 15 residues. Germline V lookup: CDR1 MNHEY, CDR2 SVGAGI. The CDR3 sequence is CASSYVVSGTDTQYF. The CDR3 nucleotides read TGTGCCAGCAGTTACGTGGTTTCGGGGACAGATACGCAGTATTTT.

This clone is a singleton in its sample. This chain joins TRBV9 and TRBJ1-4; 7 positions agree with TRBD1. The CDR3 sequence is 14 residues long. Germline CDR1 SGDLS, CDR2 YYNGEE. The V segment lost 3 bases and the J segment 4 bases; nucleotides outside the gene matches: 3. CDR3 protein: CASSETGLNEKLFF. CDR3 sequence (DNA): TGTGCCAGCAGCGAGACAGGGCTTAATGAAAAACTGTTTTTT.

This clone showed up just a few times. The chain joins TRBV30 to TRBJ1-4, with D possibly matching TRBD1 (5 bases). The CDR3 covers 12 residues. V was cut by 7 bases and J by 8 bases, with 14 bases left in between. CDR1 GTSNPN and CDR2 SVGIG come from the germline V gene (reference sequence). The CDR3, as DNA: TGTGCCTTCGGCAGGGATGGGGAAAAACTGTTTTTT. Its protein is CAFGRDGEKLFF.

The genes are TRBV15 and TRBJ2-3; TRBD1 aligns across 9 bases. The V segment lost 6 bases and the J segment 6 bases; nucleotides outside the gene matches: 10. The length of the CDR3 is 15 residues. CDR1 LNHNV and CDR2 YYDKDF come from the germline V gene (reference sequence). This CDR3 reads CATSSPGQGDDTQYF. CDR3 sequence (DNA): TGTGCCACCAGTAGCCCGGGACAGGGTGATGATACGCAGTATTTT. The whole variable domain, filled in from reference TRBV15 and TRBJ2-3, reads DAMVIQNPRYQVTQFGKPVTLSCSQTLNHNVMYWYQQKSSQAPKLLFHYYDKDFNNEADTPDNFQSRRPNTSFCFLDIRSPGLGDTAMYLCATSSPGQGDDTQYFGPGTRLTVL.

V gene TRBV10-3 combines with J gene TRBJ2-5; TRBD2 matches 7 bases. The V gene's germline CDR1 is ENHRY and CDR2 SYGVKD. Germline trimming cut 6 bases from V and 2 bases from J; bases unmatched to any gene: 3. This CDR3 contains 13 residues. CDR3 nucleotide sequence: TGTGCCATCAGGGGACTATGGCAAGAGACCCAGTACTTC. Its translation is CAIRGLWQETQYF.

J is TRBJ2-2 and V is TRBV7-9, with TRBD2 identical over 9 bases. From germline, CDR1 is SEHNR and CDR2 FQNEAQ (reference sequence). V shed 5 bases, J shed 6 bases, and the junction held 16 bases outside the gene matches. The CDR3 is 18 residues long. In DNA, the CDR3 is TGTGCCAGCAGCCCCTCGACGGGACTAGCCCATTCGGCCGGGGAGCTGTTTTTT. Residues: CASSPSTGLAHSAGELFF. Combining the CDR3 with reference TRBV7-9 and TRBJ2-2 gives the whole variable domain DTGVSQNPRHKITKRGQNVTFRCDPISEHNRLYWYRQTLGQGPEFLTYFQNEAQLEKSRLLSDRFSAERPKGSFSTLEIQRTEQGDSAMYLCASSPSTGLAHSAGELFFGEGSRLTVL.